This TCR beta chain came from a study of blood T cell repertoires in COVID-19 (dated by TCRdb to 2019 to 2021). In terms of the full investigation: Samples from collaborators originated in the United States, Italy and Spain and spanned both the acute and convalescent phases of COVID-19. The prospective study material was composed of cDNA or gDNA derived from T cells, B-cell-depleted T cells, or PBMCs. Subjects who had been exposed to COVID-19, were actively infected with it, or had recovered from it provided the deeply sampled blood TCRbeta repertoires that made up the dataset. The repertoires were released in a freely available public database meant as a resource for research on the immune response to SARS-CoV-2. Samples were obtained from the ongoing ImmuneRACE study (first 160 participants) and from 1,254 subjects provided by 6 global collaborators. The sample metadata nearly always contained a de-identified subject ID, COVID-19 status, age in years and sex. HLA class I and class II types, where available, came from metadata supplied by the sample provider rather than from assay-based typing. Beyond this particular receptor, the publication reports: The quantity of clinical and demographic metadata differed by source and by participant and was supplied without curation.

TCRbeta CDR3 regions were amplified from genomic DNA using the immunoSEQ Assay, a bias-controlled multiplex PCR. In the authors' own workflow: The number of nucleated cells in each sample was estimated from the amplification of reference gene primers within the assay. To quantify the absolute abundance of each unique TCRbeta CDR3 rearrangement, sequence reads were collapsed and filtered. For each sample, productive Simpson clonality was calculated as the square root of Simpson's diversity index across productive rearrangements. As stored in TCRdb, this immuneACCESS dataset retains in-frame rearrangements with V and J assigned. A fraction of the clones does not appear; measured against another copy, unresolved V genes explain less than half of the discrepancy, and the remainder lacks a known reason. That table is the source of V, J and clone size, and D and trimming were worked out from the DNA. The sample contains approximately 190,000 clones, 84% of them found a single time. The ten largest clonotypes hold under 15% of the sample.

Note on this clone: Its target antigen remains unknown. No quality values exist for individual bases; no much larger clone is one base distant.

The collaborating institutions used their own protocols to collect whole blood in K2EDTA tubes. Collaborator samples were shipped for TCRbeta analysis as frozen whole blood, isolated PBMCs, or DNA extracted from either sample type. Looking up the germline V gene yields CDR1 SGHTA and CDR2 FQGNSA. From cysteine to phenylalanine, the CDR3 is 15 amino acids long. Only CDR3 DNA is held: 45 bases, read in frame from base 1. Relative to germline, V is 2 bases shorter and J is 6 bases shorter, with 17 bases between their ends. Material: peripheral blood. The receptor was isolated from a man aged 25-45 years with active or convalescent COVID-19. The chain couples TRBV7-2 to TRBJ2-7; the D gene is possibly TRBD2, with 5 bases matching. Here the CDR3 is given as CASSLPFLGRSEQYF. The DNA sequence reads TGTGCCAGCAGCTTACCCTTTTTGGGGAGAAGCGAGCAGTACTTC.